A single sample is the source of the 20 T cell receptor beta chains below, sequenced in a study of T cell responses to AZD1222 COVID-19 vaccine listed by TCRdb under 2021. The library was made by the immunoSEQ multiplex PCR assay. In TCRdb, the immuneACCESS table is reduced to in-frame sequences with V and J assigned. These tables do not hold every clone; where another copy was compared, an unresolved V gene accounts for under half, and the others remain unexplained. The sample has tens of thousands of clones on record, approximately 88% of them singletons. The ten largest make up around 5.1% of the sample. The sample's time point label, in plain terms: baseline before first vaccination. Read against the paper, the sample's treatment or condition label means: meningococcal conjugate vaccine given as trial control. The sample consisted of peripheral blood, taken on day 0 of MenACWY control vaccination. These receptors originate from an adult in good health.

The table lists this clone with a count of one. V and J are TRBV12-3 or TRBV12-4 and TRBJ1-1; D call uncertain. CDR3 length: 13 residues. The ends were cut back, 6 bases at V and 0 bases at J, with 8 bases in the middle. CDR3 nucleotides: TGTGCCAGCAGCCAGAGAGTGAACACTGAAGCTTTCTTT. This codes for CASSQRVNTEAFF.

The chain carries TRBV6-2 or TRBV6-3 and TRBJ2-2; D gene ambiguous. The CDR3 extends over 15 amino acids. The germline V and J ends were trimmed by 0 bases and 3 bases, with 8 bases remaining between them. CDR1 and CDR2 from the germline V gene are MNHEY and SVGEGT. The CDR3 nucleotides are TGTGCCAGCAGTTACTCCCGGATGGACACCGGGGAGCTGTTTTTT. This encodes CASSYSRMDTGELFF.

The V call is TRBV4-3, the J call TRBJ1-2, with D possibly being TRBD1 (5 bases). The CDR3 length is 15 residues. The germline V gene has CDR1 LGHNA and CDR2 YSLEER. Trimming took off 1 base at V and 3 bases at J, with 12 bases between the two ends. The CDR3 nucleotides are TGCGCCAGCAGCCAAGTGCAGGGAGGGTACTATGGCTACACCTTC. Translation gives CASSQVQGGYYGYTF.

V and J are TRBV5-8 and TRBJ1-2; D is uncertain. Germline CDR1 reads SGHTS; CDR2 reads YDEGEE. The CDR3 is 15 residues long. Deletions cut 5 bases from V and 3 bases from J, with 17 bases between. The CDR3 DNA follows: TGTGCCAGCAGGAAACAAGGGAAGGTCGACTATGGCTACACCTTC. This translates into CASRKQGKVDYGYTF.

This chain connects TRBV6-2 or TRBV6-3 to TRBJ1-2; D remains unclear. V was cut by 3 bases and J by 4 bases, with 18 bases left in between. The CDR3 consists of 16 residues. Germline lookup yields CDR1 MNHEY and CDR2 SVGEGT. The CDR3: CASSYQDWGETYGYTF. In nucleotides, the CDR3 is TGTGCCAGCAGTTATCAGGATTGGGGAGAAACCTATGGCTACACCTTC.

This chain links TRBV20-1 with TRBJ1-2; D is ambiguous. V lost 6 bases and J lost 4, with 9 bases in between. Germline values: CDR1 DFQATT, CDR2 SNEGSKA (reference sequence). The length of the CDR3 is 11 residues. The CDR3 loop reads CSANTSYGYTF. CDR3 nucleotide sequence: TGCAGTGCCAACACGAGCTATGGCTACACCTTC.

This chain uses TRBV6-5 with TRBJ1-3; a possible D gene is TRBD1 (5 bases). The CDR3 has 15 residues. Germline V gene lookup returns CDR1 MNHEY and CDR2 SVGAGI. V was pared by 0 bases and J by 8 bases, with 14 bases between. CDR3 nucleotide sequence: TGTGCCAGCAGTTACTCGAGTGGGGGAGTACACACCATATATTTT. Its translation is CASSYSSGGVHTIYF.

This clone was observed a few times. This sequence joins TRBV5-5 and TRBJ1-1, with D unclear. The CDR3 contains 13 residues. Germline CDR1 SGHKS, CDR2 YYEKEE (reference sequence). Trimming stripped 0 bases from V and 4 bases from J, with 7 bases between. The CDR3 region is CASSLGGSTEAFF. The CDR3, as DNA: TGTGCCAGCAGCTTGGGGGGAAGCACTGAAGCTTTCTTT.

This clone was counted only a few times. The V and J genes are TRBV2 and TRBJ1-6; no firm D call. CDR1 and CDR2 (germline): SNHLY, FYNNEI. The ends were cut back, 9 bases at V and 6 bases at J, with 18 bases in the middle. The CDR3 contains 15 residues. CDR3 residues: CASRPGRQPNSPLHF. In DNA form, the CDR3 reads TGTGCCAGTAGGCCCGGACGGCAGCCTAATTCACCCCTCCACTTT.

This clone was detected only once. CDR3 sequence (DNA): TGTGCCAGCAGTTACTCGAAAGGTAACTATGGCTACACCTTC. Translation gives CASSYSKGNYGYTF. The J gene is TRBJ1-2, the V gene TRBV6-6; D gene ambiguous. Germline CDR1 reads MNHNY; CDR2 reads SVGAGI (reference sequence). CDR3 size: 14 residues. V lost 0 bases to trimming and J lost 1 base, with 6 bases between them.

V is TRBV28 and J is TRBJ2-1, with 9 bases that match TRBD1. This CDR3 region has 13 residues. Germline values: CDR1 MDHEN, CDR2 SYDVKM. After removal of 5 bases from V and 9 bases from J, the junction contained 5 bases not matched to a gene. CDR3 sequence (DNA): TGTGCCAGCAGTGTTGACAGGGGGGGTGAGCAGTTCTTC. Its protein product is CASSVDRGGEQFF.

J is TRBJ1-3 and V is TRBV9; D uncertain. Trimming pared 0 bases from V and 0 bases from J, leaving 4 bases between. Germline CDR1 SGDLS, CDR2 YYNGEE. This CDR3 comprises 14 residues. The CDR3 DNA reads as TGTGCCAGCAGCGTAGCCAGCTCTGGAAACACCATATATTTT. Translation: CASSVASSGNTIYF.

The rearrangement joins TRBV28 to TRBJ1-2; maybe TRBD1 (6 bases). V gave up 5 bases and J gave up 2 bases, with 12 bases separating them. This CDR3 is built from 14 residues. The germline CDR1 and CDR2 sequences are MDHEN and SYDVKM. CDR3 DNA: TGTGCCAGCAGTCTCATAGGGGGAAACTATGGCTACACCTTC. Its translation is CASSLIGGNYGYTF.

The rearrangement links TRBV25-1 to TRBJ2-1, with D maybe TRBD2 (6 bases). The CDR3 has 14 residues. Germline V gives CDR1 MGHDK, CDR2 SYGVNS. The V and J ends lost 1 base and 7 bases respectively, with 11 bases between them. Here the CDR3 DNA reads TGTGCCAGCAGTGAATCGCGGGGTTGGAATGAGCAGTTCTTC. Residues: CASSESRGWNEQFF.

The chain is built from TRBV28 and TRBJ1-4, with D possibly being TRBD1 (5 bases). The CDR3 has 15 amino acids. Deletions cut 3 bases from V and 7 bases from J, with 15 bases between. CDR1 MDHEN and CDR2 SYDVKM come from the germline V gene. As DNA, the CDR3 is TGTGCCAGCAGTTTGGGGGGGTATAACGTTGAAAAACTGTTTTTT. This sequence encodes CASSLGGYNVEKLFF.

The rearrangement links TRBV4-3 to TRBJ1-1, with TRBD1 as a possible D gene (6 bases). V shed 0 bases and J shed 5 bases, with 10 bases lying between them. Germline values: CDR1 LGHNA, CDR2 YSLEER. The CDR3 totals 14 residues. CDR3 residues: CASSQETGRTEAFF. Here the CDR3 DNA reads TGCGCCAGCAGCCAAGAAACAGGGAGGACTGAAGCTTTCTTT.

The CDR3, as DNA: TGTGCCAGCGGCGGAGGGGGCATAAATGAAAAACTGTTTTTT. It encodes CASGGGGINEKLFF. This sequence joins TRBV2 and TRBJ1-4, with 7 bases aligning to TRBD1. V lost 8 bases, J lost 5 bases, and 8 bases stayed unmatched. This CDR3 region has 14 residues. Per the germline V gene, CDR1 is SNHLY and CDR2 is FYNNEI.

The J gene is TRBJ1-2, the V gene TRBV27; D is possibly TRBD1 (5 bases). Germline CDR1 is MNHEY and CDR2 is SMNVEV (reference sequence). The CDR3 runs to 13 residues. V was pared by 4 bases and J by 4 bases, with 10 bases between. The CDR3 sequence: CASSSPDIYGYTF. CDR3 nucleotides: TGTGCCAGCAGTTCCCCGGACATCTATGGCTACACCTTC.

The rearrangement links TRBV9 to TRBJ1-1; D may be TRBD1 (6 bases). Germline CDR1 reads SGDLS; CDR2 reads YYNGEE. This CDR3 contains 14 residues. V lost 0 bases and J 5 bases, leaving 11 bases between the germline ends. The chain's CDR3 is CASSVEGGRTEAFF. CDR3 DNA sequence: TGTGCCAGCAGCGTAGAAGGGGGACGTACTGAAGCTTTCTTT.

The V call is TRBV5-1, the J call TRBJ1-1; 8 nucleotides align to TRBD1. The CDR3 contains 15 residues. Germline V lookup: CDR1 SGHRS, CDR2 YFSETQ. The V segment lost 3 bases and the J segment 7 bases; nucleotides outside the gene matches: 11. Here the CDR3 DNA reads TGCGCCAGCAGCTCCCTCACAGGGGGGGATAATGAAGCTTTCTTT. This sequence encodes CASSSLTGGDNEAFF.